The rows below give T cell receptor beta chains drawn from one sample of a study of T cell responses to AZD1222 COVID-19 vaccine. The method was immunoSEQ multiplex PCR; TCRdb's version includes in-frame clones alone and lacks a portion of them. The sample holds some 150,000 clones, roughly 86% seen once. Here the sequenced sample was peripheral blood, taken 28 days after the second dose of the MenACWY control vaccine. Receptors were obtained from an adult who received the MenACWY meningococcal vaccine as a control. The CDR3 runs from the conserved cysteine through the conserved F or W. The D gene is left open where the match is weak. Clone size is stated in some rows and not others, as once, few, many or a class when expanded.

cdr3_nt	cdr3_aa	v_call	j_call	d_call	clone_size
TGCAGTGCTGAACGGGGCACGCAGTATTTT	CSAERGTQYF	TRBV20-1	TRBJ2-3	NA	NA
TGTGCCAGCAGCTCGACGAGCGGGGGGTCCGAGCAGTACTTC	CASSSTSGGSEQYF	TRBV11-2	TRBJ2-7	TRBD2	few
TGCGCCAGCAGCCAAATCCCCGGGACTAGCGGGGGGATACCCTACGAGCAGTACTTC	CASSQIPGTSGGIPYEQYF	TRBV4-3	TRBJ2-7	TRBD2	NA
TGCGCCAGCAGCCCGCCGACAGACGAGCAGTACTTC	CASSPPTDEQYF	TRBV5-1	TRBJ2-7	NA	NA
TGTGCCAGTATGGGATGGCGGGAGGCATACAATGAGCAGTTCTTC	CASMGWREAYNEQFF	TRBV19	TRBJ2-1	TRBD2	once
TGTGCCAGCAGCCCCCTAGGGGGGACAGATACGCAGTATTTT	CASSPLGGTDTQYF	TRBV14	TRBJ2-3	NA	NA
TGTGCCAGCAGCGTCGACAGAGAGACCCAGTACTTC	CASSVDRETQYF	TRBV5-5	TRBJ2-5	NA	NA
TGCGCCAGCAGTCTACAGGGGGCGGAGACCCAGTACTTC	CASSLQGAETQYF	TRBV10-2	TRBJ2-5	TRBD1	NA
TGTGCCACCAGTGGGACAGGGGAGGAGGAAAAACTGTTTTTT	CATSGTGEEEKLFF	TRBV24-1	TRBJ1-4	TRBD1	NA
TGCAGCGTTGGGGACAGGAGGAACACTGAAGCTTTCTTT	CSVGDRRNTEAFF	TRBV29-1	TRBJ1-1	TRBD1	NA
TGTGCCACCAGTGATGGGGGTCAGCCCCAGCATTTT	CATSDGGQPQHF	TRBV24-1	TRBJ1-5	NA	NA
TGTGCCACCCGGGACGGTGCTCCAACAGATACGCAGTATTTT	CATRDGAPTDTQYF	TRBV7-2	TRBJ2-3	NA	NA
TGTGCCAGCAGCTTAGATGGGCCAAGGAACACCGGGGAGCTGTTTTTT	CASSLDGPRNTGELFF	TRBV7-2	TRBJ2-2	NA	NA
TGTGCCAGCAATGCAGGGACCTGGATCGCTGAAGCTTTCTTT	CASNAGTWIAEAFF	TRBV2	TRBJ1-1	NA	many
TGTGCCAGCAGCTTAACCCGGGACAGCGGGTTAGGCACTGAAGCTTTCTTT	CASSLTRDSGLGTEAFF	TRBV7-3	TRBJ1-1	TRBD1	NA
TGTGCCTGGACAGGGAATCGAAATCAGCCCCAGCATTTT	CAWTGNRNQPQHF	TRBV30	TRBJ1-5	NA	NA
TGTGCCAGCAGGGGGACAGGGGGGTTCTACGAGCAGTACTTC	CASRGTGGFYEQYF	TRBV3-1/TRBV3-2	TRBJ2-7	TRBD1	NA
TGTGCCAGCAGCTTTTCCCGAGGGGGAGACACCATATATTTT	CASSFSRGGDTIYF	TRBV11-2	TRBJ1-3	NA	NA
TGTGCCAGCAGTGAAGTTTGGGCGGACAGGCGCTCTGGAAACACCATATATTTT	CASSEVWADRRSGNTIYF	TRBV2	TRBJ1-3	TRBD1	few
TGCGCCAGCAGCTTGGCCCAATTGGGCACTGAAGCTTTCTTT	CASSLAQLGTEAFF	TRBV5-1	TRBJ1-1	NA	NA
TGTGCCAGCAGCCCGCAGGGAAACACGGAGACCCAGTACTTC	CASSPQGNTETQYF	TRBV7-3	TRBJ2-5	NA	few
TGTGCCACGGCGGTCCCCGGGACTAGCGGGGGGAGCACAGATACGCAGTATTTT	CATAVPGTSGGSTDTQYF	TRBV24-1	TRBJ2-3	TRBD2	once
TGTGCCAGCAGTGAAGCAGACAGGGGGCTGGTATCTGAAGCTTTCTTT	CASSEADRGLVSEAFF	TRBV6-1	TRBJ1-1	TRBD1	NA
TGTGCCAGCAGCCCTAGGGTGGGGGGGCGACTTGGATATGGCTACACCTTC	CASSPRVGGRLGYGYTF	TRBV7-2	TRBJ1-2	NA	NA
TGCGCCAGCAGGTGGACAGAATATAGCCAAGAGACCCAGTACTTC	CASRWTEYSQETQYF	TRBV5-1	TRBJ2-5	NA	few
TGTGCCACCAGTGACCCCAGGGGACCTAACTATGGCTACACCTTC	CATSDPRGPNYGYTF	TRBV24-1	TRBJ1-2	NA	NA
TGTGCCAGTAGTATACCGAAAGGACAGGGGAACGGGGAGCTGTTTTTT	CASSIPKGQGNGELFF	TRBV19	TRBJ2-2	TRBD1	NA
TGTGCCAGCAGTCCACGACAGGGGCGAGCTAATGAAAAACTGTTTTTT	CASSPRQGRANEKLFF	TRBV27	TRBJ1-4	TRBD1	NA
TGTGCCAGTAGTATTCGGCAGGCAGGGTTTAATGTAGACACTGAAGCTTTCTTT	CASSIRQAGFNVDTEAFF	TRBV19	TRBJ1-1	NA	NA
TGTGCCAGCATCACCTTTATAGGTGGACAGACCGGTGGCTACACCTTC	CASITFIGGQTGGYTF	TRBV28	TRBJ1-2	NA	few
TGTGCCAGCTCACAAGGGGGAGCTAACTATGGCTACACCTTC	CASSQGGANYGYTF	TRBV18	TRBJ1-2	NA	NA
TGTGCCAGCAGTTCCACAGGGGTGCGGGGAAACACCATATATTTT	CASSSTGVRGNTIYF	TRBV28	TRBJ1-3	TRBD1	once
TGTGCTAGTGGTTTCGGTACAGGCTACGAGCAGTACTTC	CASGFGTGYEQYF	TRBV12-5	TRBJ2-7	NA	NA
TGCGCCAGCAGCCAAGCGTATCTGGGACAGGCCAGCACAGATACGCAGTATTTT	CASSQAYLGQASTDTQYF	TRBV4-3	TRBJ2-3	TRBD1	NA
TGTGCCAGCAGGACAACAGGGCGGGACACTGAAGCTTTCTTT	CASRTTGRDTEAFF	TRBV5-4	TRBJ1-1	NA	NA
TGTGCCAGCTCGGACGGTACAGGGGACACCGGGGAGCTGTTTTTT	CASSDGTGDTGELFF	TRBV18	TRBJ2-2	TRBD1	NA
TGTGCCAGCAGCTTGATGAGCGGGACGTACAATGAGCAGTTCTTC	CASSLMSGTYNEQFF	TRBV7-2	TRBJ2-1	TRBD2	NA
TGTGCCAGCAGCCTTAGCGACGATACGCAGTATTTT	CASSLSDDTQYF	TRBV5-4	TRBJ2-3	NA	NA